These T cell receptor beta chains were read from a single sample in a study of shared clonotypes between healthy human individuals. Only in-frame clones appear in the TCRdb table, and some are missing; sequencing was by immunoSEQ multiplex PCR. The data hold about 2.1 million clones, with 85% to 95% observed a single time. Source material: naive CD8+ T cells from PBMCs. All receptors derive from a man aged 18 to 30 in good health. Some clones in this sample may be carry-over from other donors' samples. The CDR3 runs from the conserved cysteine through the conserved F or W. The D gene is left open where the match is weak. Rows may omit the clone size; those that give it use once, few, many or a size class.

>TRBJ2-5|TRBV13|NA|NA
TGTGCCAGCAGCCTGAGGACAAACCAAGAGACCCAGTACTTC
CASSLRTNQETQYF
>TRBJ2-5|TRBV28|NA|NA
TGTGCCAGCAGTTTCCCTCCCCCACAGGGTCGGGGGCTAGCGGCACAAGAGACCCAGTACTTC
CASSFPPPQGRGLAAQETQYF
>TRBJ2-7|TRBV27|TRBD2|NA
TGTGCCAGCAGTTTAGGACTAGCGGGCTACGAGCAGTACTTC
CASSLGLAGYEQYF
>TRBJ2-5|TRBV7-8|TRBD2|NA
TGTGCCAGCATGGCTAGCGGGAGAGGTGTGGGAGAGACCCAGTACTTC
CASMASGRGVGETQYF
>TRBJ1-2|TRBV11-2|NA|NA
TGTGCCAGCAGCTTCATGACCTACTATGGCTACACCTTC
CASSFMTYYGYTF
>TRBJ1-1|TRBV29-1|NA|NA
TGCAGCGTGGGGGTGGGGGACATGAACACTGAAGCTTTCTTT
CSVGVGDMNTEAFF
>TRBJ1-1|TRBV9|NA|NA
TGTGCCAGCAGCGTAGGGGGGCTCGGGACTGAAGCTTTCTTT
CASSVGGLGTEAFF
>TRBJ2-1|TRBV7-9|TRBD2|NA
TGTGCCAGCAGCTTTGGGACTAGCAATGAGCAGTTCTTC
CASSFGTSNEQFF
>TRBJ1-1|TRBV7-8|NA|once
TGTGCCAGCAGGGGAGGAAACACTGAAGCTTTCTTT
CASRGGNTEAFF
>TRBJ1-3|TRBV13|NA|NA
TGTGCCAGCAGCCGGGAGGATGTCTCTGGAAACACCATATATTTT
CASSREDVSGNTIYF
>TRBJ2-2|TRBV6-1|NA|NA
TGTGCCAGCAATAATCACCTGGCAGTCTTAGGGGAGCTGTTTTTT
CASNNHLAVLGELFF
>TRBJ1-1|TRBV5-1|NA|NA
TGCGCCAGCAGCTTGGGAGGGCATGTGGACACTGAAGCTTTCTTT
CASSLGGHVDTEAFF
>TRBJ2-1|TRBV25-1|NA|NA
TGTGCCAGCAGTGAGAAAAGGGGCGGTTTTACCTACAATGAGCAGTTCTTC
CASSEKRGGFTYNEQFF
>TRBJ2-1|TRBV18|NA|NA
TGTGCCAGCTCACTTCGGACAGACAATGAGCAGTTCTTC
CASSLRTDNEQFF
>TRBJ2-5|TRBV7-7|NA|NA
TGTGCCAGCAGCTTTAGCGGAACACAAGAGACCCAGTACTTC
CASSFSGTQETQYF
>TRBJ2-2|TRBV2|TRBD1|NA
TGTGCCAGCCGATGGACAGGGGGAGGGAGGGAGCTGTTTTTT
CASRWTGGGRELFF
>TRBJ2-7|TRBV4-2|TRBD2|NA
TGTGCCAGCAGCCCCACTTCGACTAGCGGGAGCACCTACGAGCAGTACTTC
CASSPTSTSGSTYEQYF
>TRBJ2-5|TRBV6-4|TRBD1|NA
TGTGCCAGCATGGACAGGGGGCGAAAAGAGACCCAGTACTTC
CASMDRGRKETQYF
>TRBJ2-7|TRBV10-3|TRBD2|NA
TGTGCCATCAGTGTCCCTAGCGGGGGAACCTACGAGCAGTACTTC
CAISVPSGGTYEQYF
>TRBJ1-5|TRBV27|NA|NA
TGTGCCAGCAGTAGCGAAACAGGGATCAATCAGCCCCAGCATTTT
CASSSETGINQPQHF
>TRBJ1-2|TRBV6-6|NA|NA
TGTGCCAGCAGAGAAACCCCCTCGGGGGATGGCTACACCTTC
CASRETPSGDGYTF
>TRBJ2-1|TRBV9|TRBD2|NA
TGTGCCAGCAGCGCTCCACTAGCGGGAGGGTACAATGAGCAGTTCTTC
CASSAPLAGGYNEQFF
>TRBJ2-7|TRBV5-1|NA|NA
TGCGCCAGCAGCTCCGAAAGAGGGTTCTACGAGCAGTACTTC
CASSSERGFYEQYF
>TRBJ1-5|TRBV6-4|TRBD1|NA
TGTGCCAGCCAGCAAGCCCGGGACAGATGGAATCAGCCCCAGCATTTT
CASQQARDRWNQPQHF
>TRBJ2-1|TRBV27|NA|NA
TGTGCCAGCAGTTGGGAGGTAGCGCTATCCTACAATGAGCAGTTCTTC
CASSWEVALSYNEQFF
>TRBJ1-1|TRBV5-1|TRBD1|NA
TGCGCCAGCAGCACCCGGGACAGGGAGGCCACTGAAGCTTTCTTT
CASSTRDREATEAFF
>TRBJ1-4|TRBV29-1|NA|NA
TGCAGCGGACTGAGGGAGGGTGAAAAACTGTTTTTT
CSGLREGEKLFF
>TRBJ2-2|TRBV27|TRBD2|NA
TGTGCCAGCAGTACGGGACTAGCGGGAGGCGGTACCGGGGAGCTGTTTTTT
CASSTGLAGGGTGELFF
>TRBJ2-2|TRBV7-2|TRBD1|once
TGTGCCAGCAGCGACAGGGGTACCGGGGAGCTGTTTTTT
CASSDRGTGELFF
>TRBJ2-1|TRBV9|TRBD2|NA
TGTGCCAGCAGTGCGTACGGCGGGAGCTCCTACAATGAGCAGTTCTTC
CASSAYGGSSYNEQFF
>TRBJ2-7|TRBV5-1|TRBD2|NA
TGCGCCAGCAGCTTGCCCGATAAAGCTAGCGGGAGTAAGGGGTCCTACGAGCAGTACTTC
CASSLPDKASGSKGSYEQYF
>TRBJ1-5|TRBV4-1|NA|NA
TGCGCCAGCAGCCAGAAGACCCGGTCGGATCAGCCCCAGCATTTT
CASSQKTRSDQPQHF
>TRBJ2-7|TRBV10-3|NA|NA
TGTGCCTCGGGGGGCCGGGGTCAGGTCGAGCAGTACTTC
CASGGRGQVEQYF
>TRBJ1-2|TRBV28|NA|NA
TGTGCCAGCAGTGTGGACCAGTATGGCTACACCTTC
CASSVDQYGYTF
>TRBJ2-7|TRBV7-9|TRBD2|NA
TGTGCCAGCAGCCCTCAGCGGGATAACACCTACGAGCAGTACTTC
CASSPQRDNTYEQYF
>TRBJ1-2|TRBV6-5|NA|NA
TGTGCCAGCAGACGTCCCCGGACAGCAGGCGGCTACACCTTC
CASRRPRTAGGYTF
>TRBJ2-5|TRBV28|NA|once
TGTGCCAGCAGTTACCCTTTCCGTCTTCGCGAGACCCAGTACTTC
CASSYPFRLRETQYF
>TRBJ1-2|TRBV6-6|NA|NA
TGTGCCAGCAGTTACTCAGGGGTGCCCACCTTC
CASSYSGVPTF
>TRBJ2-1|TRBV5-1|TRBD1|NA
TGCGCCAGCAGCTTGGTGGACAGGGGTGTCGGCAATGAGCAGTTCTTC
CASSLVDRGVGNEQFF
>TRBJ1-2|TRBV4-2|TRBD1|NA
TGTGCCAGCAGCCTCCTAAAGGGGGCAGGGGGCCTCCTGGGCTACACCTTC
CASSLLKGAGGLLGYTF
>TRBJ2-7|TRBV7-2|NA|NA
TGTGCCAGCAGCTTAGCCCCCGGCCAAGCCTACGAGCAGTACTTC
CASSLAPGQAYEQYF
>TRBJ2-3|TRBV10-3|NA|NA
TGTGCCATCAGTGAGCGGGATTTAAGGGATACGCAGTATTTT
CAISERDLRDTQYF
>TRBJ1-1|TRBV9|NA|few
TGTGCCAGCAGCGTATCCTCCAACACTGAAGCTTTCTTT
CASSVSSNTEAFF
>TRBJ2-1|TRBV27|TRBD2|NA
TGTGCCAGCACCCCTAGACTAGCGGGCTACAATGAGCAGTTCTTC
CASTPRLAGYNEQFF
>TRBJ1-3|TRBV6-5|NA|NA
TGTGCCAGCAGTTACTCTTTGGGATCCTCTGGAAACACCATATATTTT
CASSYSLGSSGNTIYF
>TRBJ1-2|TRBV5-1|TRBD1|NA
TGCGCCAGCAGCTCCCCTACAGGGGACTATGGCTACACCTTC
CASSSPTGDYGYTF
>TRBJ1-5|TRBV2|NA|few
TGTGCCAGCGGGGATGAGGGAAGCAATCAGCCCCAGCATTTT
CASGDEGSNQPQHF
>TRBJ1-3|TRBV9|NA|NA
TGTGCCAGCAGCGTAGGCCTTGAGGGTTTGGGAAACACCATATATTTT
CASSVGLEGLGNTIYF
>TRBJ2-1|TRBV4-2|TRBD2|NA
TGTGCCAGCAGCCAAGATCTAGTGGGACTACACCACAATGAGCAGTTCTTC
CASSQDLVGLHHNEQFF
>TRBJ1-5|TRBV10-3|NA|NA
TGTGCCATCAGTGAAAGTTTGGTGGTTAACAATCAGCCCCAGCATTTT
CAISESLVVNNQPQHF
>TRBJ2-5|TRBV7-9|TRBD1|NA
TGTGCCACCCAAAACTCCCGGAAATGGGACAGGGTAGGAGAGACCCAGTACTTC
CATQNSRKWDRVGETQYF
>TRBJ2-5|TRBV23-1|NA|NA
TGCGCCAGCAGTCAACCCTTTCGAGGACGGCCCGAACAAGAGACCCAGTACTTC
CASSQPFRGRPEQETQYF
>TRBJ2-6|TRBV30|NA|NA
TGTGCCTGGAGTGTCCTCCGGGACTGGAACTCTGGGGCCAACGTCCTGACTTTC
CAWSVLRDWNSGANVLTF
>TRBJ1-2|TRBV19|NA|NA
TGTGCCAGTAGTATCTGGGGATCTTCTACGGCTAACTATGGCTACACCTTC
CASSIWGSSTANYGYTF
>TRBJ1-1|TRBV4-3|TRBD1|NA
TGCGCCAGCAGCCAAGATTGGGGACAGCGAGACGAAGCTTTCTTT
CASSQDWGQRDEAFF
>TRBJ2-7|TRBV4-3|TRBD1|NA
TGCGCCAGCAGCCATCGGGACAGAGTCTACGAGCAGTACTTC
CASSHRDRVYEQYF
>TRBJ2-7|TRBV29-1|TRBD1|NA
TGCAGCGTTGTCGGAACAGGGGGCTTGGTCTACGAGCAGTACTTC
CSVVGTGGLVYEQYF